The rows below give T cell receptor beta chains drawn from one sample of a study of blood T cell repertoires in COVID-19. Profiled with immunoSEQ multiplex PCR; TCRdb holds only in-frame clones, not every one. This table has 25,000 to 30,000 clones, approximately 80% appearing once. Sequenced sample: peripheral blood. Source of these receptors: a human donor in a cohort sampled during active COVID-19. Both conserved end residues are part of each CDR3. Clone size is stated in some rows and not others, as once, few, many or a class when expanded.

j_call: TRBJ2-1; v_call: TRBV20-1; clone_size: .; cdr3_aa: CSARQGNEQFF
j_call: TRBJ1-4; v_call: TRBV2; clone_size: .; cdr3_aa: CASSDRGHEKLFF
j_call: TRBJ2-2; v_call: TRBV7-6; clone_size: .; cdr3_aa: CASSSRTSGPTGELFF
j_call: TRBJ2-2; v_call: TRBV10-1; clone_size: few; cdr3_aa: CASLLRGQLAGELFF
j_call: TRBJ1-6; v_call: TRBV5-4; clone_size: .; cdr3_aa: CASTSGAGLLDSPLHF
j_call: TRBJ1-1; v_call: TRBV6-1; clone_size: .; cdr3_aa: CASSEGAGGGRNAEAFF
j_call: TRBJ1-2; v_call: TRBV18; clone_size: .; cdr3_aa: CASSPPGPGEDYGYTF
j_call: TRBJ2-5; v_call: TRBV19; clone_size: few; cdr3_aa: CASSTLMTGEETQYF
j_call: TRBJ2-1; v_call: TRBV9; clone_size: .; cdr3_aa: CASSRGQSYNEQFF
j_call: TRBJ2-3; v_call: TRBV6-2/TRBV6-3; clone_size: .; cdr3_aa: CASSQTGVITDTQYF
j_call: TRBJ2-3; v_call: TRBV5-4; clone_size: .; cdr3_aa: CASSPLAGISTDTQYF
j_call: TRBJ1-3; v_call: TRBV5-1; clone_size: .; cdr3_aa: CASSLTQTMRGNTIYF
j_call: TRBJ2-3; v_call: TRBV27; clone_size: .; cdr3_aa: CASSLQGDTQYF
j_call: TRBJ2-5; v_call: TRBV27; clone_size: .; cdr3_aa: CASSSSLPFQETQYF
j_call: TRBJ2-1; v_call: TRBV5-5; clone_size: .; cdr3_aa: CASSLDEQFF
j_call: TRBJ2-5; v_call: TRBV28; clone_size: .; cdr3_aa: CASSRGWETQYF